What follows is one T cell receptor (beta chain) and its context. The data are from a study of shared clonotypes between healthy human individuals. Assay: immunoSEQ multiplex PCR; the TCRdb copy retains only in-frame clones and omits some. This sample yields some 680,000 clones, of which roughly 73% are seen a single time; around 1.7% belongs to the top ten. The CDR3 sequence is 15 residues long. Looked up from germline, CDR1 is MDHEN and CDR2 is SYDVKM. V shed 7 bases and J shed 4 bases, with 18 bases lying between them. The material sequenced was memory CD4+ T cells sorted from blood. Subset meaning: CD45RA-negative fraction. The clonotype was recovered from a woman aged 30 to 39 in good health. The chain employs TRBV28 and TRBJ2-3; D may be TRBD2 (5 bases). CDR3 DNA sequence: TGTGCCAGCATAGGTGGGAGTTTTCGGGCAGATACGCAGTATTTT. Translation: CASIGGSFRADTQYF.